Below are 27 T cell receptor beta chains sequenced from a single sample in a study of blood T cell repertoires in COVID-19. This table comes from immunoSEQ multiplex PCR, and its TCRdb copy is limited to in-frame clones, with some not included. This table holds over 65,000 clones, approximately 83% found once. Sequencing used peripheral blood. Every receptor here comes from a human donor in a cohort sampled during active COVID-19.

The V and J genes are TRBV5-5 and TRBJ2-3; 10 nucleotides match TRBD2. Per the germline V gene, CDR1 is SGHKS and CDR2 is YYEKEE (reference sequence). This CDR3 region has 16 residues. V was pared by 0 bases and J by 2 bases, with 3 bases of the junction left unmatched. CDR3 sequence: CASSLGTSGYTDTQYF. CDR3 nucleotide sequence: TGTGCCAGCAGCTTGGGGACTAGCGGATACACAGATACGCAGTATTTT.

This clone was detected only a few times. The chain couples TRBV7-2 to TRBJ2-1; 7 bases map to TRBD2. The CDR3 contains 13 residues. Trimming took 3 bases from V and 15 from J; bases not matched to a gene: 11. Germline values: CDR1 SGHTA, CDR2 FQGNSA. The CDR3 reads CASSLGGRDFGFF. CDR3 DNA sequence: TGTGCCAGCAGCTTGGGAGGGCGGGACTTCGGGTTCTTC.

The chain uses TRBV15 and TRBJ2-2; 7 nucleotides line up with TRBD2. The J segment lost 7 bases and the V segment lost 5 bases, leaving 16 bases of the junction unmatched. The CDR3 runs 17 residues. The germline CDR1 and CDR2 sequences are LNHNV and YYDKDF (reference sequence). CDR3 in DNA: TGTGCCACCAGCCCACCGACACGGCGAGGGAGGGGCGGGGAGCTGTTTTTT. It codes for CATSPPTRRGRGGELFF.

The chain uses TRBV7-2 and TRBJ2-7, with 10 bases aligning to TRBD2. V shed 1 base and J 2 bases; nucleotides not matched to a gene: 2. From germline, CDR1 is SGHTA and CDR2 FQGNSA. There are 15 residues in the CDR3. The CDR3 coding sequence is TGTGCCAGCAGCTTAGTAGCGGGGGGTCCCTACGAGCAGTACTTC. As protein: CASSLVAGGPYEQYF.

The genes are TRBV10-2 and TRBJ2-1, with a possible D match to TRBD2 (7 bases). The germline V gene has CDR1 WSHSY and CDR2 SAAADI. With 6 bases removed from V and 5 bases from J, the gap between germline ends came to 17 bases. This CDR3 is built from 15 residues. CDR3 sequence: CASRVAGAGNNEQFF. The CDR3, as DNA: TGCGCCAGCAGGGTGGCGGGGGCCGGGAACAATGAGCAGTTCTTC.

CDR3 bases: TGTGCCAGCAGAAGAGCGGGGGCTTCCTCCTACGAGCAGTACTTC. This codes for CASRRAGASSYEQYF. The V and J genes are TRBV6-5 and TRBJ2-7, with 8 bases lining up with TRBD2. Germline V gene data show CDR1 as MNHEY and CDR2 as SVGAGI. V shed 6 bases and J 0 bases; nucleotides not matched to a gene: 7. The CDR3 spans 15 residues.

This chain connects TRBV7-7 to TRBJ2-5; 8 bases are a match to TRBD1. Germline V gives CDR1 SSHAT, CDR2 FNYEAQ (reference sequence). The CDR3 is 15 residues long. J was trimmed by 4 bases and V by 3 bases; bases with no gene match: 7. CDR3 sequence (DNA): TGTGCCAGCAGCTTGCAGGGGGCTGTGGGAGAGACCCAGTACTTC. Its protein is CASSLQGAVGETQYF.

The chain has TRBV28 and TRBJ2-7; tentative D call: TRBD2 (7 bases). The germline gives CDR1 MDHEN, CDR2 SYDVKM. Trimming removed 6 bases at V and 2 bases at J, with 14 bases between. The CDR3 length is 14 residues. The CDR3 nucleotides are TGTGCCAGCAGCAGGACAGCGGGACCCTACGAGCAGTACTTC. Its protein product is CASSRTAGPYEQYF. Using reference TRBV28 and TRBJ2-7 for the parts outside the CDR3, the full variable domain is DVKVTQSSRYLVKRTGEKVFLECVQDMDHENMFWYRQDPGLGLRLIYFSYDVKMKEKGDIPEGYSVSREKKERFSLILESASTNQTSMYLCASSRTAGPYEQYFGPGTRLTVT.

Here the CDR3 DNA reads TGTGCCAGCAGCTTGACGTTGGGACAGGGACCACGAAACACCATATATTTT. Translating gives CASSLTLGQGPRNTIYF. The chain uses TRBV5-4 and TRBJ1-3; 9 bases are shared with TRBD1. Germline lookup yields CDR1 SGHNT and CDR2 YYREEE (reference sequence). The CDR3 runs to 17 residues. The J segment lost 5 bases and the V segment lost 1 base, leaving 10 bases of the junction unmatched. Based on the CDR3 plus reference TRBV5-4 and TRBJ1-3, the full variable domain is ETGVTQSPTHLIKTRGQQVTLRCSSQSGHNTVSWYQQALGQGPQFIFQYYREEENGRGNFPPRFSGLQFPNYSSELNVNALELDDSALYLCASSLTLGQGPRNTIYFGEGSWLTVV.

This clone has only a few counts. The chain couples TRBV6-1 to TRBJ2-7; D is possibly TRBD1 (6 bases). Deletions cut 3 bases from V and 2 bases from J, with 11 bases between. CDR3 length: 14 amino acids. Germline V CDR1 and CDR2: MNHNS, SASEGT. CDR3 protein: CASSDEQGPYEQYF. The CDR3 DNA sequence: TGTGCCAGCAGTGATGAACAGGGTCCCTACGAGCAGTACTTC.

This chain connects TRBV3-1 (or the pseudogene TRBV3-2) to TRBJ2-2, with D maybe TRBD2 (5 bases). The length of the CDR3 is 15 residues. Germline V gene sequence: CDR1 LGHDT, CDR2 YNNKEL (reference sequence). V dropped 4 bases and J dropped 1 base, with 10 bases sitting between them. CDR3 coding DNA: TGTGCCAGCAGCCCGAGGACTCTGAACACCGGGGAGCTGTTTTTT. Amino acid sequence: CASSPRTLNTGELFF.

This chain joins TRBV15 and TRBJ2-1, with TRBD1 matching 10 bases. The V gene's germline CDR1 is LNHNV and CDR2 YYDKDF (reference sequence). CDR3 length: 16 amino acids. The V and J ends lost 2 bases and 6 bases, in that order; junction bases with no gene match: 7. The chain's CDR3 is CATSRTPGTGANEQFF. DNA for the CDR3: TGTGCCACCAGCAGAACCCCCGGGACAGGGGCCAATGAGCAGTTCTTC. The entire variable domain, with the rest obtained from reference TRBV15 and TRBJ2-1, is as follows: DAMVIQNPRYQVTQFGKPVTLSCSQTLNHNVMYWYQQKSSQAPKLLFHYYDKDFNNEADTPDNFQSRRPNTSFCFLDIRSPGLGDTAMYLCATSRTPGTGANEQFFGPGTRLTVL.

V and J are TRBV7-9 and TRBJ2-7, with 9 nucleotides matching TRBD1. CDR1 is SEHNR and CDR2 is FQNEAQ in the germline V gene (reference sequence). V was clipped by 5 bases and J by 4 bases; unmatched bases: 6. The CDR3 is made up of 14 amino acids. The CDR3 spells CASSPGQGRYEQYF. The DNA of the CDR3 is TGTGCCAGCAGCCCGGGACAGGGCAGGTACGAGCAGTACTTC.

The chain links TRBV5-1 to TRBJ2-5, with TRBD2 as a possible D gene (5 bases). V was cut by 5 bases and J by 1 base, with 6 bases left in between. This CDR3 region has 12 residues. Germline assignment: CDR1 SGHRS and CDR2 YFSETQ. In nucleotides, the CDR3 is TGCGCCAGCAGGGACTTCCAAGAGACCCAGTACTTC. The encoded protein is CASRDFQETQYF.

This rearrangement joins TRBV19 to TRBJ2-3, with D perhaps TRBD2 (7 bases). Trimming took 3 bases from V and 3 from J, leaving 13 bases between them. In germline, CDR1 is LNHDA, CDR2 SQIVND (reference sequence). The CDR3 consists of 15 residues. As DNA, the CDR3 is TGTGCCAGTAGTATGAGGGGGGGAGGGACAGATACGCAGTATTTT. Encoded protein: CASSMRGGGTDTQYF.

This clone was counted only a few times. This chain joins TRBV19 and TRBJ2-7, with 7 bases fitting TRBD2. This CDR3 is built from 16 residues. The J segment lost 6 bases and the V segment lost 10 bases, leaving 21 bases of the junction unmatched. From germline, CDR1 is LNHDA and CDR2 SQIVND (reference sequence). The CDR3 nucleotides are TGTGCCACCTCAACGACTGGCGGGAGCCCCCTACGCGAGCAGTACTTC. Its protein product is CATSTTGGSPLREQYF.

The V call is TRBV7-9, the J call TRBJ2-5; D might be TRBD2 (7 bases). Trimming removed 5 bases from V and 4 bases from J, with 20 bases in between. The CDR3 spans 16 residues. The germline V gene has CDR1 SEHNR and CDR2 FQNEAQ (reference sequence). CDR3 amino acids: CASSPSPRGAGETQYF. In nucleotides, the CDR3 is TGTGCCAGCAGCCCTTCACCCCGGGGGGCAGGAGAGACCCAGTACTTC.

The chain combines TRBV5-6 with TRBJ2-7; D uncertain. The germline gives CDR1 SGHDT, CDR2 YYEEEE. The V and J ends lost 4 bases and 2 bases respectively, with 16 bases between them. This CDR3 contains 15 residues. DNA for the CDR3: TGTGCCAGCAGCAGGTCAGCGTACTCGACCTACGAGCAGTACTTC. Its translation is CASSRSAYSTYEQYF.

The CDR3 DNA follows: TGCGCCAGCAGCCTCGCGGGAAATGAGCAGTTCTTC. The encoded protein is CASSLAGNEQFF. The gene calls are TRBV4-1 and TRBJ2-1; tentatively, D is TRBD2 (6 bases). Germline values: CDR1 MGHRA, CDR2 YSYEKL. This CDR3 is built from 12 residues. V was clipped by 4 bases and J by 7 bases, with 8 bases between them.

The chain is built from TRBV10-1 and TRBJ2-7; the match to TRBD1 covers 9 bases. Germline CDR1 is WNHNN and CDR2 is SYGVQD (reference sequence). Trimming took 6 bases from V and 6 from J; bases not matched to a gene: 6. The CDR3 runs to 13 residues. CDR3 nucleotides: TGCGCCAGCAGCAGGGACAGGGTAGGCGAGCAGTACTTC. Its protein product is CASSRDRVGEQYF.

V gene TRBV28 combines with J gene TRBJ1-6; no firm D call. This CDR3 has 13 amino acids. Germline V gene data show CDR1 as MDHEN and CDR2 as SYDVKM. With 5 bases removed from V and 10 bases from J, the gap between germline ends came to 12 bases. In DNA, the CDR3 is TGTGCCAGCAGTGCCCCAAGAGGGTCACCCCTCCACTTT. Amino acids: CASSAPRGSPLHF.

This chain links TRBV3-1 (or the pseudogene TRBV3-2) with TRBJ1-2; D is ambiguous. Trimming shortened V by 0 bases and J by 6 bases, and 14 bases separated the two germline ends. The germline CDR1 and CDR2 sequences are LGHDT and YNNKEL (reference sequence). The CDR3 consists of 15 residues. The CDR3 DNA follows: TGTGCCAGCAGCCAAGATCGCGTCGGAGGGAATGGCTACACCTTC. Amino acid sequence: CASSQDRVGGNGYTF.

The count of this clone is one. The chain is built from TRBV6-5 and TRBJ1-5; unclear D gene. Trimming took 0 bases from V and 4 from J, leaving 10 bases between them. The CDR3 sequence is 15 residues long. Germline CDR1 is MNHEY and CDR2 is SVGAGI. The chain's CDR3 is CASSYSPFGNQPQHF. The CDR3 DNA follows: TGTGCCAGCAGTTACTCGCCCTTCGGGAATCAGCCCCAGCATTTT.

The chain combines TRBV7-9 with TRBJ1-4; 8 bases are shared with TRBD1. This CDR3 is 14 amino acids long. Trimming cost V 1 base and J 6 bases; bases outside gene matches: 1. CDR1 SEHNR and CDR2 FQNEAQ come from the germline V gene (reference sequence). The CDR3 protein is CASSLGQGYEKLFF. CDR3 bases: TGTGCCAGCAGCTTAGGACAGGGGTATGAAAAACTGTTTTTT.

V is TRBV12-3 or TRBV12-4 and J is TRBJ2-7; TRBD1 agrees at 7 bases. V trimming: 4 bases; J trimming: 5 bases; junction bases outside the gene matches: 2. The CDR3 totals 12 residues. For the CDR3, the DNA is TGTGCCAGCAGTTCAGGGGGACACGAGCAGTACTTC. Translated, it gives CASSSGGHEQYF.

The rearrangement links TRBV5-1 to TRBJ2-5, with D perhaps matching TRBD2 (6 bases). Between the trimmed V and J ends, which lost 3 bases and 5 bases, there was a span of 14 bases. Looked up from germline, CDR1 is SGHRS and CDR2 is YFSETQ. The CDR3 runs 14 residues. The CDR3 spells CASSSGGLGETQYF. CDR3 coding DNA: TGCGCCAGCAGCTCCGGGGGTTTAGGGGAGACCCAGTACTTC.

The gene calls are TRBV15 and TRBJ1-2; 12 bases are shared with TRBD1. CDR3 length equals 16 residues. CDR1 and CDR2 (germline): LNHNV, YYDKDF (reference sequence). Trimming cost V 0 bases and J 2 bases; bases outside gene matches: 1. The CDR3 protein is CATSRDGTGGNYGYTF. CDR3 DNA sequence: TGTGCCACCAGCAGAGATGGGACAGGGGGCAACTATGGCTACACCTTC. Filled out from reference TRBV15 and TRBJ1-2, the complete variable domain reads DAMVIQNPRYQVTQFGKPVTLSCSQTLNHNVMYWYQQKSSQAPKLLFHYYDKDFNNEADTPDNFQSRRPNTSFCFLDIRSPGLGDTAMYLCATSRDGTGGNYGYTFGSGTRLTVV.